Below, 24 T cell receptor beta chains from the same sample are listed, as sequenced in a study of blood T cells in healthy people across ages. The use of a sample-barcoded 5' primer and a J-beta primer mix characterized a second PCR of roughly 6 to 11 cycles. TCRdb reprocessed the 5' RACE reads with MiXCR, giving one entry per CDR3 protein. This repertoire shows around 1.1 million distinct CDR3 sequences, approximately 38% found once; its top ten account for about an eighth. Sequenced material: blood. The receptor set was obtained from a man between 18 and 35 years old in good health.

The chain uses TRBV6-1 and TRBJ1-2; no definite D call. Trimming took 6 bases from V and 0 from J, leaving 14 bases between them. CDR1 MNHNS and CDR2 SASEGT come from the germline V gene. There are 15 residues in the CDR3. The CDR3 coding sequence is TGTGCCAGCAGAGCTGAGAGCCTATCTAACTATGGCTACACCTTC. The encoded protein is CASRAESLSNYGYTF.

A note on this clonotype: A junction boundary mismatches the germline segment, possibly from a read error. V is TRBV7-2 and J is TRBJ2-5; no reliable D call. CDR3 length: 13 amino acids. CDR1 SGHTA and CDR2 FQGNSA come from the germline V gene. CDR3 amino acids: CASSLPLKETLYF. In nucleotides, the CDR3 is TGTGCCAGCAGCTTACCGCTCAAAGAGACCCTGTACTTC.

The chain couples TRBV20-1 to TRBJ1-2; a possible D gene is TRBD1 (6 bases). The V gene lost 3 bases and the J gene lost 4 bases, with 18 bases spanning the gap. Germline CDR1 and CDR2: DFQATT and SNEGSKA (reference sequence). CDR3 length: 15 amino acids. CDR3 DNA: TGCAGTGCTAGTCCGCGATGGGGGGCAGTCTATGGCTACACCTTC. Protein product: CSASPRWGAVYGYTF.

This clonotype was seen a handful of times. The rearrangement uses TRBV7-2 and TRBJ1-5, with 8 bases matching TRBD1. V lost 3 bases, J lost 6 bases, and 10 bases stayed unmatched. The CDR3 covers 16 residues. Germline V lookup: CDR1 SGHTA, CDR2 FQGNSA. The CDR3 region is CASSFYPGGRFQPQHF. The CDR3 bases are TGTGCCAGCAGCTTCTATCCAGGGGGCAGATTTCAGCCCCAGCATTTT.

For this clonotype: A single base separates this from a much larger clone, so it may be a read error. The CDR3 DNA sequence: TGTGCCAGCAGCCAAAAGGGACTAGCTGCCAATGAGCAGTACTTC. This encodes CASSQKGLAANEQYF. This rearrangement joins TRBV14 to TRBJ2-5, with TRBD2 identical over 9 bases. The CDR3 consists of 15 residues. CDR1 SGHDN and CDR2 FVKESK come from the germline V gene. Unmatched junction bases numbered 12, after V lost 2 bases and J lost 11 bases.

V usage is TRBV9 and J usage is TRBJ2-2, with 8 bases identical to TRBD1. The V gene's germline CDR1 is SGDLS and CDR2 YYNGEE. Trimming at V came to 4 bases and at J to 3 bases, leaving 14 bases not matched to a gene. This CDR3 comprises 18 residues. CDR3: CASSPSGQDRVYTGELFF. The CDR3 DNA reads as TGTGCCAGCAGCCCTAGTGGACAGGACAGGGTTTACACCGGGGAGCTGTTTTTT.

The rearrangement joins TRBV25-1 to TRBJ1-2; no definite D call. Trimming took 4 bases from V and 8 from J, leaving 11 bases between them. Germline V gives CDR1 MGHDK, CDR2 SYGVNS. The CDR3 contains 12 residues. The CDR3 loop reads CASSVSSEGYTF. The DNA for the CDR3 is TGTGCCAGCAGTGTGTCTTCTGAAGGCTACACCTTC.

This clonotype came up a few times. This sequence joins TRBV4-2 and TRBJ2-3, with 9 bases lining up with TRBD2. Germline CDR1 LGHNA, CDR2 YNFKEQ. J was trimmed by 2 bases and V by 0 bases; bases with no gene match: 3. This CDR3 has 16 residues. CDR3 amino acids: CASSQDGLAHTDTQYF. The CDR3 DNA reads TGTGCCAGCAGCCAAGATGGACTAGCGCACACAGATACGCAGTATTTT.

This chain links TRBV20-1 with TRBJ2-1, with D possibly being TRBD2 (5 bases). V lost 6 bases and J lost 6, with 18 bases in between. Germline V gene sequence: CDR1 DFQATT, CDR2 SNEGSKA (reference sequence). This CDR3 has 14 residues. CDR3 amino acids: CSAPARLAINEQFF. CDR3 in DNA: TGCAGTGCCCCCGCAAGGCTAGCAATCAATGAGCAGTTCTTC.

The chain has TRBV7-2 and TRBJ2-7; the match to TRBD1 covers 7 bases. Germline CDR1 and CDR2: SGHTA and FQGNSA. The CDR3 has 15 amino acids. J lost 1 base, V lost 3 bases, and 6 bases had no gene match. CDR3 protein: CASSLSTGTSYEQYF. DNA for the CDR3: TGTGCCAGCAGCTTGTCGACAGGGACATCCTACGAGCAGTACTTC.

Only a few counts were recorded for this clonotype. The J gene is TRBJ1-2, the V gene TRBV4-3; maybe TRBD1 (5 bases). Germline lookup yields CDR1 LGHNA and CDR2 YSLEER. The CDR3 is made up of 16 amino acids. V was clipped by 6 bases and J by 8 bases, with 25 bases between them. CDR3 amino acids: CASSQAIGARGEGYTF. The CDR3 DNA follows: TGCGCCAGCAGTCAGGCGATAGGGGCCCGAGGGGAGGGCTACACCTTC.

This clonotype was observed many times. This chain's CDR3 is CASSSDPSSYNEQFF. The CDR3 DNA reads as TGTGCCAGCAGTTCCGACCCGAGCTCCTACAATGAGCAGTTCTTC. The genes are TRBV7-2 and TRBJ2-1; D ambiguous. Germline V CDR1 and CDR2: SGHTA, FQGNSA. V lost 6 bases and J lost 0, with 12 bases in between. The CDR3 has 15 amino acids.

V gene TRBV7-9 combines with J gene TRBJ2-2; 7 positions match TRBD1. The J segment lost 0 bases and the V segment lost 3 bases, leaving 4 bases of the junction unmatched. CDR3 length: 16 amino acids. Germline values: CDR1 SEHNR, CDR2 FQNEAQ (reference sequence). As DNA, the CDR3 is TGTGCCAGCAGCTTGACAGGGTCTTCGAACACCGGGGAGCTGTTTTTT. Translation: CASSLTGSSNTGELFF.

The chain joins TRBV20-1 to TRBJ1-6; D is unclear. The CDR3 extends over 16 amino acids. Germline V gives CDR1 DFQATT, CDR2 SNEGSKA (reference sequence). With 3 bases removed from V and 5 bases from J, the gap between germline ends came to 17 bases. CDR3: CSARKQPFGHNSPLHF. The CDR3 nucleotides read TGCAGTGCTAGGAAACAGCCCTTTGGGCATAATTCACCCCTCCACTTT.

This clonotype was counted a few times. The chain carries TRBV5-1 and TRBJ2-6; D gene uncertain. This CDR3 is 15 amino acids long. Deletions cut 2 bases from V and 4 bases from J, with 10 bases between. The V gene's germline CDR1 is SGHRS and CDR2 YFSETQ. Here the CDR3 reads CASSLRARGANVLTF. The CDR3 nucleotides are TGCGCCAGCAGCTTAAGGGCAAGGGGGGCCAACGTCCTGACTTTC.

V usage is TRBV6-1 and J usage is TRBJ1-1, with no clear D. This CDR3 is 14 amino acids long. Germline-derived CDR1 and CDR2 are MNHNS and SASEGT. Trimming pared 7 bases from V and 1 base from J, leaving 13 bases between. As DNA, the CDR3 is TGTGCCAGCATCCCCACCGGAGGGAACACTGAAGCTTTCTTT. Protein sequence: CASIPTGGNTEAFF.

Comments on this clonotype: At one of its ends the junction is not consistent with the germline gene, which may arise from a read error. The chain employs TRBV9 and TRBJ1-2, with TRBD1 matching 8 bases. CDR1 SGDLS and CDR2 YYNGEE come from the germline V gene. This CDR3 comprises 14 residues. The CDR3 region is CASSGQGINCGYTF. The CDR3 DNA reads as TGTGCCAGCAGCGGACAGGGGATAAACTGTGGCTACACCTTC.

The chain recombines TRBV5-6 with TRBJ1-5; D gene uncertain. V was clipped by 0 bases and J by 4 bases, with 5 bases between them. The CDR3 spans 13 residues. The germline CDR1 and CDR2 sequences are SGHDT and YYEEEE. CDR3 nucleotides: TGTGCCAGCAGCTTGGCCAATAATCAGCCCCAGCATTTT. Protein: CASSLANNQPQHF.

On this clonotype itself: Since a much larger clone is just one base distant, this may be a read error. The rearrangement uses TRBV20-1 and TRBJ2-3; D is tentatively TRBD1 or TRBD2 (5 bases each). The germline V gene encodes CDR1 DFQATT and CDR2 SNEGSKA (reference sequence). CDR3 size: 13 residues. V was cut by 1 base and J by 7 bases, with 12 bases left in between. CDR3 sequence: CSARVRGANTQYF. DNA of the CDR3: TGCAGTGCTAGAGTGCGAGGGGCCAATACGCAGTATTTT.

V gene TRBV20-1 combines with J gene TRBJ1-2, with 7 bases aligning to TRBD1. The CDR3 length is 13 residues. Germline CDR1 DFQATT, CDR2 SNEGSKA (reference sequence). V dropped 2 bases and J dropped 4; count of bases not matched to a gene: 4. The CDR3 sequence is CSARKGATYGYTF. CDR3 DNA: TGCAGTGCTAGAAAGGGGGCGACCTATGGCTACACCTTC.

The V gene is TRBV3-1, the J gene TRBJ1-2; TRBD1 might be the D (6 bases). Per the germline V gene, CDR1 is LGHDT and CDR2 is YNNKEL (reference sequence). The CDR3 has 14 residues. V was shortened by 2 bases and J by 7 bases, with 14 bases between the two germline ends. In DNA form, the CDR3 reads TGTGCCAGCAGCCAACCCCCAGGGGTCGTTGGCTACACCTTC. Protein: CASSQPPGVVGYTF.

This clonotype has only a few counts. The V call is TRBV7-2, the J call TRBJ1-2; 8 bases match TRBD1. Per germline, CDR1 SGHTA and CDR2 FQGNSA. The CDR3 totals 15 residues. Trimming at V came to 4 bases and at J to 4 bases, leaving 8 bases not matched to a gene. CDR3 sequence: CASSSALTGGYGYTF. The CDR3 DNA is TGTGCCAGCAGCTCCGCCCTTACAGGGGGCTATGGCTACACCTTC.

This clonotype has a count of ten or more. This chain uses TRBV12-3 or TRBV12-4 with TRBJ1-2; the D gene is possibly TRBD1 (6 bases). CDR3 length: 18 amino acids. The germline V and J ends were trimmed by 6 bases and 0 bases, with 23 bases remaining between them. CDR3 residues: CASSSPFGTTESNYGYTF. The DNA of the CDR3 is TGTGCCAGCAGCTCACCATTTGGGACAACAGAGTCTAACTATGGCTACACCTTC.

The table lists this clonotype with a few counts. The chain recombines TRBV20-1 with TRBJ1-1, with 8 positions matching TRBD1. This CDR3 has 13 residues. Trimming removed 3 bases from V and 10 bases from J; junction bases left unmatched: 10. In germline, CDR1 is DFQATT, CDR2 SNEGSKA (reference sequence). CDR3 residues: CSASGQSGQAAFF. For the CDR3, the DNA is TGCAGTGCTAGTGGGCAGTCGGGACAGGCAGCTTTCTTT.